This passage covers 13 T cell receptor beta chains from one sample sequenced in a study of cytomegalovirus exposure and HLA in healthy donors. Here immunoSEQ multiplex PCR was the method, and the copy in TCRdb shows in-frame clones only, minus some. The sample holds more than 150,000 clones, around four fifths seen once. Sequencing was done on a sample of PBMCs. These receptors were collected from a man aged 18-30 years in good health and CMV-seropositive.

The CDR3 is CSVELAGGRGDEQFF. The CDR3 DNA reads TGCAGCGTTGAGTTAGCGGGAGGGCGGGGGGATGAGCAGTTCTTC. The J gene is TRBJ2-1, the V gene TRBV29-1; 11 bases are shared with TRBD2. The V and J ends lost 3 bases and 8 bases, in that order; junction bases with no gene match: 9. CDR3 length equals 15 residues. Germline V gene sequence: CDR1 SQVTM, CDR2 ANQGSEA.

This chain uses TRBV9 with TRBJ2-3; tentative D call: TRBD2 (5 bases). This CDR3 has 15 residues. Trimming took 1 base from V and 3 from J, leaving 12 bases between them. Germline values: CDR1 SGDLS, CDR2 YYNGEE. In nucleotides, the CDR3 is TGTGCCAGCAGCGTAAACCCTAGCAGGACAGATACGCAGTATTTT. This translates into CASSVNPSRTDTQYF. The entire variable domain, with the rest obtained from reference TRBV9 and TRBJ2-3, is as follows: DSGVTQTPKHLITATGQRVTLRCSPRSGDLSVYWYQQSLDQGLQFLIQYYNGEERAKGNILERFSAQQFPDLHSELNLSSLELGDSALYFCASSVNPSRTDTQYFGPGTRLTVL.

The CDR3 sequence is CASSPTGGTGWNIQYF. CDR3 nucleotide sequence: TGTGCCAGCAGTCCAACGGGCGGGACAGGGTGGAACATTCAGTACTTC. The V gene is TRBV27, the J gene TRBJ2-4; 9 nucleotides match TRBD1. V was clipped by 5 bases and J by 7 bases; unmatched bases: 12. The germline V gene has CDR1 MNHEY and CDR2 SMNVEV (reference sequence). The CDR3 length is 16 residues.

In this sample, this clone turned up a few times. V and J are TRBV27 and TRBJ2-2; 7 positions agree with TRBD2. Unmatched junction bases numbered 1, after V lost 0 bases and J lost 0 bases. CDR1 MNHEY and CDR2 SMNVEV come from the germline V gene (reference sequence). The CDR3 extends over 16 amino acids. CDR3 nucleotides: TGTGCCAGCAGTTTATCGCGGGAGCCGAACACCGGGGAGCTGTTTTTT. Protein product: CASSLSREPNTGELFF.

This clone was detected only once. The chain joins TRBV14 to TRBJ1-1; possibly TRBD1 for D (6 bases). This CDR3 contains 14 residues. The V end was cut by 0 bases, the J end by 5 bases, with 10 bases between. In germline, CDR1 is SGHDN, CDR2 FVKESK. As DNA, the CDR3 is TGTGCCAGCAGCCAAGACGGGGGGCGGACTGAAGCTTTCTTT. Protein sequence: CASSQDGGRTEAFF.

The genes are TRBV25-1 and TRBJ2-5; D perhaps matches TRBD1 (5 bases). The CDR3 has 15 residues. Looked up from germline, CDR1 is MGHDK and CDR2 is SYGVNS. The V end lost 0 bases, the J end lost 3 bases, and 11 bases lay between the germline ends. The chain's CDR3 is CASSEYGAVKETQYF. The CDR3 region has the DNA TGTGCCAGCAGTGAATATGGGGCCGTTAAAGAGACCCAGTACTTC.

The chain recombines TRBV28 with TRBJ2-7; 11 bases are shared with TRBD1. V dropped 3 bases and J dropped 4; count of bases not matched to a gene: 8. CDR1 is MDHEN, CDR2 SYDVKM, per germline. The CDR3 spans 16 residues. The CDR3 coding sequence is TGTGCCAGCAGTTTGGACGGGACAGGGGGTCGTTACGAGCAGTACTTC. It specifies CASSLDGTGGRYEQYF.

J is TRBJ2-7 and V is TRBV19; tentative D call: TRBD2 (5 bases). Germline V gene data show CDR1 as LNHDA and CDR2 as SQIVND (reference sequence). The CDR3 is made up of 15 amino acids. The V end lost 2 bases, the J end lost 3 bases, and 14 bases lay between the germline ends. The CDR3 nucleotides read TGTGCCAGTAGTATAACTTTGGACTCGATCTACGAGCAGTACTTC. This encodes CASSITLDSIYEQYF.

The V gene is TRBV9, the J gene TRBJ2-7, with 7 bases aligning to TRBD1. Per germline, CDR1 SGDLS and CDR2 YYNGEE. V was pared by 3 bases and J by 4 bases, with 10 bases of the junction left unmatched. The CDR3 runs 15 residues. The CDR3: CASSGEQGPMYEQYF. DNA for the CDR3: TGTGCCAGCAGCGGGGAACAGGGGCCGATGTACGAGCAGTACTTC.

This chain joins TRBV27 and TRBJ2-2; 7 bases are a match to TRBD2. Per the germline V gene, CDR1 is MNHEY and CDR2 is SMNVEV (reference sequence). V gave up 6 bases and J gave up 1 base; unmatched junction bases: 8. The CDR3 runs to 16 residues. This CDR3 reads CASRILGLENTGELFF. The DNA for the CDR3 is TGTGCCAGCAGAATCCTAGGACTAGAGAACACCGGGGAGCTGTTTTTT.

At least ten counts were recorded for this clone. The chain links TRBV5-4 to TRBJ1-2; D might be TRBD1 (6 bases). Trimming cost V 3 bases and J 4 bases, with 13 bases left between them. Germline assignment: CDR1 SGHNT and CDR2 YYREEE (reference sequence). This CDR3 region has 14 residues. The CDR3 DNA sequence: TGTGCCAGCAGCTCGGCTCGGACAGCCTATGGCTACACCTTC. Translating gives CASSSARTAYGYTF. The whole variable domain, filled in from reference TRBV5-4 and TRBJ1-2, reads ETGVTQSPTHLIKTRGQQVTLRCSSQSGHNTVSWYQQALGQGPQFIFQYYREEENGRGNFPPRFSGLQFPNYSSELNVNALELDDSALYLCASSSARTAYGYTFGSGTRLTVV.

V usage is TRBV4-2 and J usage is TRBJ1-1; D perhaps matches TRBD1 (6 bases). There are 18 residues in the CDR3. Germline V lookup: CDR1 LGHNA, CDR2 YNFKEQ. Trimming stripped 4 bases from V and 7 bases from J, with 28 bases between. CDR3: CASSPDGGGARGKYEAFF. The CDR3, as DNA: TGTGCCAGCAGCCCCGATGGGGGGGGCGCGAGGGGGAAGTATGAAGCTTTCTTT.

The chain has TRBV10-3 and TRBJ2-7; 7 nucleotides align to TRBD1. CDR1 is ENHRY, CDR2 SYGVKD, per germline. The CDR3 runs 14 residues. J lost 3 bases, V lost 2 bases, and 4 bases had no gene match. The chain's CDR3 is CAISEGTVVYEQYF. CDR3 nucleotides: TGTGCCATCAGTGAGGGGACAGTCGTCTACGAGCAGTACTTC.